This TCR beta chain is drawn from a study of CD8+CD57+ T cells in acquired aplastic anemia. The CDR3 loop spans 13 amino acids. Germline V gives CDR1 SGHVS, CDR2 FQNEAQ. The V and J ends lost 1 base and 4 bases respectively, with 8 bases between them. The template for TCR beta VDJ and CDR3 sequence profiling was genomic DNA. TCRdb called the reads again in MiXCR, with one record for every CDR3 protein. The top ten clones hold less than 0.85% of a sample with approximately 470,000 distinct CDR3 sequences, around 30% of them seen once. Sequencing was done on patients that had shown CD8+CD57+ cell expansion by flow cytometry. This clonotype has a count of ten or more.

The source material was sorted CD4+, CD8+, or CD8+CD57+ T cells (not recorded which) from PBMCs. The chain uses TRBV7-8 and TRBJ2-7; D is unclear. The TCR originated in a human donor with aplastic anemia. The CDR3 spells CASSLGVKYEQYF. DNA of the CDR3: TGTGCCAGCAGCTTAGGGGTTAAGTACGAGCAGTACTTC.